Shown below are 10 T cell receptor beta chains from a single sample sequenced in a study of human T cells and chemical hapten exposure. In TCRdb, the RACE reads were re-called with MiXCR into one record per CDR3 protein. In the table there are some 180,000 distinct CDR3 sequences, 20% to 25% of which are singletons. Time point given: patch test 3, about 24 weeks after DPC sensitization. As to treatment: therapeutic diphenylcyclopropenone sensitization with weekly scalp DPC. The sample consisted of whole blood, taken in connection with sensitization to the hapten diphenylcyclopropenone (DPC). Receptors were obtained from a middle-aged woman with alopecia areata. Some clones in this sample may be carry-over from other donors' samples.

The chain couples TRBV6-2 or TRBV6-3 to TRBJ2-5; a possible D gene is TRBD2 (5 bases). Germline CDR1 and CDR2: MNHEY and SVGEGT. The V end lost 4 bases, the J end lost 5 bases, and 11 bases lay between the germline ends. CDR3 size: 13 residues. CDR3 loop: CASSSRRRETQYF. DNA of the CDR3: TGTGCCAGCAGTTCAAGAAGGAGGGAGACCCAGTACTTC.

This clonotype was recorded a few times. The CDR3 reads CSATEGAGGAFF. The CDR3 bases are TGCAGTGCTACGGAAGGGGCCGGCGGAGCTTTCTTT. This sequence joins TRBV20-1 and TRBJ1-1; a weak D match, TRBD1 (5 bases). V shed 4 bases and J shed 10 bases, with 16 bases lying between them. Germline CDR1 reads DFQATT; CDR2 reads SNEGSKA (reference sequence). The CDR3 length is 12 residues.

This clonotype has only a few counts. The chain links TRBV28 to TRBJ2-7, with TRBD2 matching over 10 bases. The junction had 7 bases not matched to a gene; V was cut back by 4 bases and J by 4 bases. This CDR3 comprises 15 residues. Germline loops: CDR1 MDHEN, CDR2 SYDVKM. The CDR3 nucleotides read TGTGCCAGCAGTTCGTGGACTAGCGGAGTTTACGAGCAGTACTTC. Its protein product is CASSSWTSGVYEQYF. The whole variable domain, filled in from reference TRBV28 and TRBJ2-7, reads DVKVTQSSRYLVKRTGEKVFLECVQDMDHENMFWYRQDPGLGLRLIYFSYDVKMKEKGDIPEGYSVSREKKERFSLILESASTNQTSMYLCASSSWTSGVYEQYFGPGTRLTVT.

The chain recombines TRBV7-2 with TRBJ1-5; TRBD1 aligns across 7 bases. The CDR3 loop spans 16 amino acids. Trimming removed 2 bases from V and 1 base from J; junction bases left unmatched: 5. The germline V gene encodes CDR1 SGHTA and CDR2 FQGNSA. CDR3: CASSLQGGWSNQPQHF. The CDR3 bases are TGTGCCAGCAGCTTACAGGGGGGATGGAGCAATCAGCCCCAGCATTTT.

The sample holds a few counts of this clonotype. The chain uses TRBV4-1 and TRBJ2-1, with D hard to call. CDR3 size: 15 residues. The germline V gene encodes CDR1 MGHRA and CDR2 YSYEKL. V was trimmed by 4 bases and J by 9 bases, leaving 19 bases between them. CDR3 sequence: CASSRPLRADREQFF. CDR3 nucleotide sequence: TGCGCCAGCAGCCGCCCTCTAAGGGCCGACCGTGAGCAGTTCTTC.

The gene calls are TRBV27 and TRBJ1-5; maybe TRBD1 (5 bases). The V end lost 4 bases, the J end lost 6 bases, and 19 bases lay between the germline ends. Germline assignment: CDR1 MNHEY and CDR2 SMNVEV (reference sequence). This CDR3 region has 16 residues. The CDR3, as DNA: TGTGCCAGCAGTTCAAAGGGACTGCCGATGGGTCAGCCCCAGCATTTT. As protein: CASSSKGLPMGQPQHF.

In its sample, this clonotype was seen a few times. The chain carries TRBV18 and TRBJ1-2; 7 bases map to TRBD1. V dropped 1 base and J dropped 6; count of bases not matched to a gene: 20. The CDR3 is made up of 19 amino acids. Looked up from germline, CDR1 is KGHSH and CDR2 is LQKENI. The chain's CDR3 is CASSPLLVGTASTRDGYTF. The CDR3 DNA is TGTGCCAGCTCACCACTTTTGGTCGGGACAGCCTCCACCAGGGATGGCTACACCTTC. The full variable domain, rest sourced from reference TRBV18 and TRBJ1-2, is NAGVMQNPRHLVRRRGQEARLRCSPMKGHSHVYWYRQLPEEGLKFMVYLQKENIIDESGMPKERFSAEFPKEGPSILRIQQVVRGDSAAYFCASSPLLVGTASTRDGYTFGSGTRLTVV.

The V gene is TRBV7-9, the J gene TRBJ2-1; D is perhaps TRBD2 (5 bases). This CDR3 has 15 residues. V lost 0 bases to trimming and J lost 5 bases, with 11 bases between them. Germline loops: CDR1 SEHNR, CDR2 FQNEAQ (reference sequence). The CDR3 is CASSLAWRANNEQFF. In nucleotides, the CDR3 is TGTGCCAGCAGCTTAGCATGGCGGGCCAACAATGAGCAGTTCTTC.

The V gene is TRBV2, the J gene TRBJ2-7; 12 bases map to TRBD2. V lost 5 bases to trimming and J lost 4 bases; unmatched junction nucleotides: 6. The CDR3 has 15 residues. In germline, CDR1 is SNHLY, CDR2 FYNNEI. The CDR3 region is CASSSGTSGPYEQYF. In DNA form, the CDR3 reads TGTGCCAGCAGTTCCGGGACTAGCGGGCCTTACGAGCAGTACTTC.

The CDR3, as DNA: TGCGCCAGCAGCGTCGGGACGCCCTCCACTGAAGCTTTCTTT. It yields the protein CASSVGTPSTEAFF. This rearrangement joins TRBV5-1 to TRBJ1-1, with a weak D call TRBD1 (5 bases). This CDR3 contains 14 residues. Germline assignment: CDR1 SGHRS and CDR2 YFSETQ. With 4 bases removed from V and 4 bases from J, the gap between germline ends came to 14 bases. Looking up the rest from reference TRBV5-1 and TRBJ1-1 gives the full variable domain: KAGVTQTPRYLIKTRGQQVTLSCSPISGHRSVSWYQQTPGQGLQFLFEYFSETQRNKGNFPGRFSGRQFSNSRSEMNVSTLELGDSALYLCASSVGTPSTEAFFGQGTRLTVV.